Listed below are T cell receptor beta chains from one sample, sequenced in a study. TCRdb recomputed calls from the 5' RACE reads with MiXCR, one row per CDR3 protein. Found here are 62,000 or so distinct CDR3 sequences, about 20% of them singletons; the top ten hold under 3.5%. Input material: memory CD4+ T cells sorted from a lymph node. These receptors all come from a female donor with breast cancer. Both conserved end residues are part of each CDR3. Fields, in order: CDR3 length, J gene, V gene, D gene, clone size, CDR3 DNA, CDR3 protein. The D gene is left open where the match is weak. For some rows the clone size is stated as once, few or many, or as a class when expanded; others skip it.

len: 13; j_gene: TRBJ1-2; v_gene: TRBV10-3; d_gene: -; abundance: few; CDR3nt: TGTGCCATCAGTCCCGACCGAACCTGGGGCTACACCTTC; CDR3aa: CAISPDRTWGYTF
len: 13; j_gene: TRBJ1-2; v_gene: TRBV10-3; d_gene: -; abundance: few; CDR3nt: TGTGCCATCGGTGGAGGAGGGGTACGGGGCTACACCTTC; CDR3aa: CAIGGGGVRGYTF
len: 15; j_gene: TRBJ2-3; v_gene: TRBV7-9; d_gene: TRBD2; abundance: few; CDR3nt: TGTGCCAGCAGCCCCTCTAGCGGGAGAGGGGATACGCAGTATTTT; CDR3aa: CASSPSSGRGDTQYF
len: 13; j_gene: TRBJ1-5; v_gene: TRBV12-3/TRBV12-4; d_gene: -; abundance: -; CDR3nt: TGTGCCAGCAGTTTAGTGGGGAATCAGCCCCAGCATTTT; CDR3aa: CASSLVGNQPQHF
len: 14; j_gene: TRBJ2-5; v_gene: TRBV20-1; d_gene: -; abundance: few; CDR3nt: TGCAGTGCTAGAGAGTTTGAGGGTCAAGAGACCCAGTACTTC; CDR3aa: CSAREFEGQETQYF
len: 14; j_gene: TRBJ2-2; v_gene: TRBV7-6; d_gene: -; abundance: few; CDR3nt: TGTGCCAGCTTAAGGGAGCCGAACACCGGGGAGCTGTTTTTT; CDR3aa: CASLREPNTGELFF
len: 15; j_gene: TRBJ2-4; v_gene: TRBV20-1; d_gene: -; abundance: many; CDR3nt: TGCAGTGCTAGAGGTGGTCCTCTAGCCAAAAACATTCAGTACTTC; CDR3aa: CSARGGPLAKNIQYF
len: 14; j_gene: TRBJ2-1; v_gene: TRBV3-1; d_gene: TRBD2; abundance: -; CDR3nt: TGTGCCAGCCTACAGACTAGCAGGAGCGATGAGCAGTTCTTC; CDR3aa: CASLQTSRSDEQFF
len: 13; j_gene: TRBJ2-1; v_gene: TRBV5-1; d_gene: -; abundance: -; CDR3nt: TGCGCCAGCAGCCAAGGATACGAGGATGAGCAGTTCTTC; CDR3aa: CASSQGYEDEQFF
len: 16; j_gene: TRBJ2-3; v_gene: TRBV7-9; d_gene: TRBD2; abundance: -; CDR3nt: TGTGCCAGCAGCTTAGCCCTAGCGGGGGGCACAGATACGCAGTATTTT; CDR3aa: CASSLALAGGTDTQYF
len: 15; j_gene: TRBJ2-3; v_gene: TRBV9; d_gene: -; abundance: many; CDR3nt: TGTGCCAGCAGCCTAGAAGGTGCACCCACAGATACGCAGTATTTT; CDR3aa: CASSLEGAPTDTQYF
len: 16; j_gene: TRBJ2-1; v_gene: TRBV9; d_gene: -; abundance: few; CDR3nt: TGTGCCAGCAGCGCGGCGACTACGGAACTAGGGAATGAGCAGTTCTTC; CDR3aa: CASSAATTELGNEQFF
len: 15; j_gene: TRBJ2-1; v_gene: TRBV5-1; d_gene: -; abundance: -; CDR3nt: TGCGCCAGCAGCCCAGGAAGGGGGTCCTACAATGAGCAGTTCTTC; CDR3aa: CASSPGRGSYNEQFF
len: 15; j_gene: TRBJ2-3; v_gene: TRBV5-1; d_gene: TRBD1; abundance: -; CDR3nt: TGCGCCAGCGGCTTGGATACAGGGGGCACAGATACGCAGTATTTT; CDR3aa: CASGLDTGGTDTQYF
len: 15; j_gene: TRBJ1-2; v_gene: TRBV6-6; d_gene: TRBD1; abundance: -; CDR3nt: TGTGCCAGCACTCCTCGGACAGGGGGTGGCTATGGCTACACCTTC; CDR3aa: CASTPRTGGGYGYTF
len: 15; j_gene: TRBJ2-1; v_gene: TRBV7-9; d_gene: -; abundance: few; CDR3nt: TGTGCCAGCAGCTCGGACAAATTCTCGAACAATGAGCAGTTCTTC; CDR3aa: CASSSDKFSNNEQFF
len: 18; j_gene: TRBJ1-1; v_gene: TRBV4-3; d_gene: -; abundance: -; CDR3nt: TGCGCCAGCAGCCAAGATTTTGGCATCTTTGAGGGGAACACTGAAGCTTTCTTT; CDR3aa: CASSQDFGIFEGNTEAFF
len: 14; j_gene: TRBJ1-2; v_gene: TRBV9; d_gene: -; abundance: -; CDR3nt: TGTGCCAGCAGCGTTCAACCTGGGGATACGGGCTACACCTTC; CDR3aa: CASSVQPGDTGYTF
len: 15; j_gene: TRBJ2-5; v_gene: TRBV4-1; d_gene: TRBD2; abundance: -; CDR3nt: TGCGCCAGCAGCCAGGGGGGGTATTCAGGGGAGACCCAGTACTTC; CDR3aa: CASSQGGYSGETQYF
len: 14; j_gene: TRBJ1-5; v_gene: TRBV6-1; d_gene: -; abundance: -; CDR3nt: TGTGCCAGCAGTGAAAGGGGGGGGGGTCAGCCCCAGCATTTT; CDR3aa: CASSERGGGQPQHF
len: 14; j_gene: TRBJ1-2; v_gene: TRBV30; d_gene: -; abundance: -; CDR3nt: TGTGCCTGGAGCCCCATCCTTCGGGGGAATGGCTACACCTTC; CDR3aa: CAWSPILRGNGYTF
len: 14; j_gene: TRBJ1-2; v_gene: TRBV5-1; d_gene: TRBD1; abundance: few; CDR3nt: TGCGCCAGCAGCCCCGGAGACAGGGTATTCGGCTACACCTTC; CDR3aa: CASSPGDRVFGYTF
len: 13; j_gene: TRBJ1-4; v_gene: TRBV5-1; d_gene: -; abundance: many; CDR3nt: TGCGCCAGCAGCTTCACGCCCCAGGAAAAACTGTTTTTT; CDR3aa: CASSFTPQEKLFF
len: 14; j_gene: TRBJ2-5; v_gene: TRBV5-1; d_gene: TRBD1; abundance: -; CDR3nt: TGCGCCAGCAGAGAACAGGGGGCCAAAGAGACCCAGTACTTC; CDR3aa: CASREQGAKETQYF
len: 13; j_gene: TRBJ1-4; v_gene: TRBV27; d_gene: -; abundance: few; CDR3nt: TGTGCCAGCAGTTTATTCCGCACAGCCTCGGGGTACTTT; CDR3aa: CASSLFRTASGYF
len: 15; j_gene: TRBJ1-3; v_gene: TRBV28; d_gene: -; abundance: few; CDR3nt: TGTGCCAGCAGTTTTCAGGGAAACTCTGGAAACACCATATATTTT; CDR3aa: CASSFQGNSGNTIYF
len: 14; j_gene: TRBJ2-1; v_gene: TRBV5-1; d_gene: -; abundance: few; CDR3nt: TGCGCCAGCAGCTTGTATGAGACTTTCAATGAGCAGTTCTTC; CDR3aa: CASSLYETFNEQFF